The rows below give T cell receptor beta chains drawn from one sample of a study of identical twins. TCRdb reprocessed the 5' RACE reads with MiXCR, giving one entry per CDR3 protein. The table lists about 900,000 distinct CDR3 sequences, roughly an eighth of them singletons, with around 1.5% in the top ten. These data were also filed under a second study, of yellow fever vaccine responses in identical twins.

Sample: PBMCs. The receptors derive from a woman under 30 in good health. Each CDR3 is given with its conserved first and last residue. Fields, in order: CDR3 protein, CDR3 DNA, J gene, V gene, clone size, D gene. The D gene is left open where the match is weak. Expanded clones get a size class; other rows say once, few or many, or leave the size out.

CASSLRETYTEAFF,TGCGCCAGCAGCTTGAGGGAGACATACACTGAAGCTTTCTTT,TRBJ1-1,TRBV5-1,many,-
CASSSGTGTLVADTQYF,TGTGCCAGCTCCTCCGGGACAGGGACTCTTGTCGCAGATACGCAGTATTTT,TRBJ2-3,TRBV18,few,TRBD1
CASSFAPGTSGTNTGELFF,TGTGCCAGCAGCTTTGCCCCCGGGACTAGCGGGACTAACACCGGGGAGCTGTTTTTT,TRBJ2-2,TRBV7-9,many,TRBD2
CSARGWGLDPYEQYF,TGCAGTGCTAGAGGTTGGGGGCTGGACCCCTACGAGCAGTACTTC,TRBJ2-7,TRBV20-1,-,-
CASSGGLAGLQETQYF,TGTGCCAGCAGTGGGGGACTAGCGGGATTACAAGAGACCCAGTACTTC,TRBJ2-5,TRBV25-1,-,TRBD2
CASSIAGTDYGYTF,TGTGCCAGTAGTATAGCCGGGACAGACTATGGCTACACCTTC,TRBJ1-2,TRBV19,-,TRBD1
CASSLDRRGFNQETQYF,TGTGCCAGCAGCTTGGATAGGAGGGGTTTCAACCAAGAGACCCAGTACTTC,TRBJ2-5,TRBV5-6,-,-
CASSFYADNSPLHF,TGTGCCAGCAGTTTCTACGCAGACAATTCACCCCTCCACTTT,TRBJ1-6,TRBV12-3/TRBV12-4,many,-
CASSLAVAGTTGELFF,TGCGCCAGCAGCTTGGCGGTAGCGGGGACCACCGGGGAGCTGTTTTTT,TRBJ2-2,TRBV5-1,many,TRBD2
CASSSPNHPSYGYTF,TGTGCCAGCAGCTCCCCGAATCACCCGTCCTATGGCTACACCTTC,TRBJ1-2,TRBV21-1,few,-
CASSFGTEAFF,TGTGCCAGCAGTTTTGGCACTGAAGCTTTCTTT,TRBJ1-1,TRBV12-3/TRBV12-4,many,-
CASSQELAGKLPQVNNEQFF,TGTGCCAGCAGCCAAGAGCTAGCGGGGAAACTACCCCAGGTGAACAATGAGCAGTTCTTC,TRBJ2-1,TRBV3-1,-,TRBD2
CASSLRIPGRASDEQFF,TGTGCCAGCAGTTTACGTATTCCCGGGAGGGCCTCGGATGAGCAGTTCTTC,TRBJ2-1,TRBV28,few,TRBD2
CASRRGAPTQYF,TGTGCCAGCAGGAGGGGGGCCCCGACCCAGTACTTC,TRBJ2-5,TRBV2,few,-
CSARDTGQGARTGELFF,TGCAGTGCTAGAGATACAGGACAGGGGGCAAGAACCGGGGAGCTGTTTTTT,TRBJ2-2,TRBV20-1,many,TRBD1
CASSHYLREIENEQFF,TGTGCCAGCAGCCACTATTTGCGGGAGATCGAGAATGAGCAGTTCTTC,TRBJ2-1,TRBV3-1,many,TRBD2
CASSQDLGRGPQHF,TGCGCCAGCAGCCAAGATCTGGGTCGTGGCCCCCAGCATTTT,TRBJ1-5,TRBV4-1,many,-
CASKMESGETQYF,TGCGCCAGCAAGATGGAGTCCGGCGAGACCCAGTACTTC,TRBJ2-5,TRBV5-1,few,-
CASRPRGHSNTGELFF,TGTGCCAGCAGACCCCGGGGACATTCGAACACCGGGGAGCTGTTTTTT,TRBJ2-2,TRBV27,-,-
CASSHLDRSGYTF,TGTGCCAGCAGCCACCTGGACAGGTCTGGCTACACCTTC,TRBJ1-2,TRBV3-1,-,TRBD1
CSVEGGKNGYTF,TGCAGCGTTGAGGGGGGGAAGAATGGCTACACCTTC,TRBJ1-2,TRBV29-1,many,-
CASSQMTSGAETQYF,TGCGCCAGCAGCCAAATGACTAGCGGGGCTGAGACCCAGTACTTC,TRBJ2-5,TRBV4-1,-,TRBD2
CSARQGATGNTIYF,TGCAGTGCTAGACAGGGGGCGACTGGAAACACCATATATTTT,TRBJ1-3,TRBV20-1,-,TRBD1
CASSPFGQNTGELFF,TGTGCCAGCAGCCCCTTCGGGCAGAACACCGGGGAGCTGTTTTTT,TRBJ2-2,TRBV7-9,-,-
CASSPSGGPYEQYF,TGTGCCAGCAGCCCGAGCGGGGGACCCTACGAGCAGTACTTC,TRBJ2-7,TRBV28,-,TRBD2
CASSLTSGVGDTQYF,TGTGCCAGCAGCCTTACTAGCGGGGTGGGGGATACGCAGTATTTT,TRBJ2-3,TRBV7-8,-,TRBD2
CSARLAVQYNEQFF,TGCAGTGCTAGACTAGCGGTGCAATACAATGAGCAGTTCTTC,TRBJ2-1,TRBV20-1,few,TRBD2
CATSDSRSQETQYF,TGTGCCACCAGTGATTCGCGGAGCCAAGAGACCCAGTACTTC,TRBJ2-5,TRBV24-1,-,-
CATSRDMGAGDVEQYF,TGTGCCACCAGCAGAGATATGGGAGCGGGAGATGTCGAGCAGTACTTC,TRBJ2-7,TRBV15,-,TRBD2
CASNQPSGTGNTGELFF,TGTGCCAGCAACCAACCCTCCGGGACAGGGAACACCGGGGAGCTGTTTTTT,TRBJ2-2,TRBV12-3/TRBV12-4,few,TRBD1
CASSLADSGFNADTQYF,TGTGCCAGCAGTTTAGCGGACTCTGGCTTTAACGCAGATACGCAGTATTTT,TRBJ2-3,TRBV12-3/TRBV12-4,-,-
CASSQDSGGPGNEQFF,TGTGCCAGCAGCCAAGACTCGGGAGGGCCTGGCAATGAGCAGTTCTTC,TRBJ2-1,TRBV4-2,few,TRBD2
CATATGSEYGYTF,TGTGCCACCGCGACAGGGTCGGAGTATGGCTACACCTTC,TRBJ1-2,TRBV2,few,TRBD1